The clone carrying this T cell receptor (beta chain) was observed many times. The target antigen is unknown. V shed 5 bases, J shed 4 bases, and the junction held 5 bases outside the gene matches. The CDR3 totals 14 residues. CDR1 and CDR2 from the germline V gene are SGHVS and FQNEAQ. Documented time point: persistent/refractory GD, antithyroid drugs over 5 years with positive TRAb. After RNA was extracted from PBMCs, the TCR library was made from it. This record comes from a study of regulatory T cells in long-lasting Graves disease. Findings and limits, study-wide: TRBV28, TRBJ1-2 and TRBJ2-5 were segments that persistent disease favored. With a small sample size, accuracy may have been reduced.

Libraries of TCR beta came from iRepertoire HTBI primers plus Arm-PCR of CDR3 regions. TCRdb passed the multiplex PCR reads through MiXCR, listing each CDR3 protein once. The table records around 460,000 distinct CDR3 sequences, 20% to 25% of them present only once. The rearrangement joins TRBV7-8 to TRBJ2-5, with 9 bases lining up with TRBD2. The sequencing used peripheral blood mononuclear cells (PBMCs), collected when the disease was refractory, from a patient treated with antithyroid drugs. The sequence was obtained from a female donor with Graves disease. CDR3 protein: CASSGRTSVETQYF. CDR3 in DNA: TGTGCCAGCAGCGGTCGGACTAGCGTAGAGACCCAGTACTTC.